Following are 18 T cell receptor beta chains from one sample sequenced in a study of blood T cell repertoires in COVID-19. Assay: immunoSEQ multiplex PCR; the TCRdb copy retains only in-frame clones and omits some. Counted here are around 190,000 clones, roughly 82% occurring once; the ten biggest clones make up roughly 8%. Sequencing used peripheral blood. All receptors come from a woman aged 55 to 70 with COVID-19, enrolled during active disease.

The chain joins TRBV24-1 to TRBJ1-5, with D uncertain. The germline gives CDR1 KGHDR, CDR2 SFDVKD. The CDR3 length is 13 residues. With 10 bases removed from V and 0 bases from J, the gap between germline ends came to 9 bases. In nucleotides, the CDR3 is TGTGCCACTAATGAGGGTAGCAATCAGCCCCAGCATTTT. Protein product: CATNEGSNQPQHF.

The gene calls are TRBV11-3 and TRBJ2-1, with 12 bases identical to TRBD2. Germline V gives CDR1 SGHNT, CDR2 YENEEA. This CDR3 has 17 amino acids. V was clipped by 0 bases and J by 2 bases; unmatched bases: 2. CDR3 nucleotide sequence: TGTGCCAGCAGCTTAGATGGGACTAGCGGGCCCTACAATGAGCAGTTCTTC. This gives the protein CASSLDGTSGPYNEQFF.

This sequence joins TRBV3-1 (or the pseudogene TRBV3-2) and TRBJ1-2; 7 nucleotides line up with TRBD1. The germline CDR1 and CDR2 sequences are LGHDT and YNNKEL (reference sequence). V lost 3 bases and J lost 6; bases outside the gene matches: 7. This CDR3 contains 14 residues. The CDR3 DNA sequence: TGTGCCAGCAGCCACCTTGACAGGGTACATGGCTACACCTTC. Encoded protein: CASSHLDRVHGYTF.

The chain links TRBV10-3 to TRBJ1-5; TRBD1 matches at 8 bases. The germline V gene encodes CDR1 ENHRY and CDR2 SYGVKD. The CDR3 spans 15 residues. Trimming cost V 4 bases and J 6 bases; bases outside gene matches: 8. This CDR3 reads CAISGQGRGSQPQHF. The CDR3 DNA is TGTGCCATCAGTGGACAGGGGAGAGGAAGTCAGCCCCAGCATTTT.

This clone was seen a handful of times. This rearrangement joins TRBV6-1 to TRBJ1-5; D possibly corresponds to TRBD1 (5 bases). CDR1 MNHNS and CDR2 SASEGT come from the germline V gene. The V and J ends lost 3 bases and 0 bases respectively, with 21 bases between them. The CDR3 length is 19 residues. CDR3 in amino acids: CASSDRWGGSVNSNQPQHF. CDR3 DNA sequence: TGTGCCAGCAGTGATAGATGGGGGGGGTCGGTGAATAGCAATCAGCCCCAGCATTTT.

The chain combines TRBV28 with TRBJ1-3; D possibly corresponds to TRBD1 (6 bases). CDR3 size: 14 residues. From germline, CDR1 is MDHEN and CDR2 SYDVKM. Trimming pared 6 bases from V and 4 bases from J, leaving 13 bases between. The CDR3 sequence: CASSPGTSGNTIYF. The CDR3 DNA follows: TGTGCCAGCAGCCCCGGGACATCGGGAAACACCATATATTTT.

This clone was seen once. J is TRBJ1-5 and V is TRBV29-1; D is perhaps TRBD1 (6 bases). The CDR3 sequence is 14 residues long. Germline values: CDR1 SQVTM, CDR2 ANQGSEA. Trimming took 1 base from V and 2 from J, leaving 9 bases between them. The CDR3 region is CSVEVSGGNQPQHF. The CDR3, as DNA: TGCAGCGTTGAAGTGTCAGGGGGCAATCAGCCCCAGCATTTT.

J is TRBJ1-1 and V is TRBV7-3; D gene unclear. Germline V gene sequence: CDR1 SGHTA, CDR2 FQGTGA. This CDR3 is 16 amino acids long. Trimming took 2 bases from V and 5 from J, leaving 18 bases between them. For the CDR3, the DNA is TGTGCCAGCAGCTTATTCCCCCCCGAGGGAGGAACTGAAGCTTTCTTT. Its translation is CASSLFPPEGGTEAFF.

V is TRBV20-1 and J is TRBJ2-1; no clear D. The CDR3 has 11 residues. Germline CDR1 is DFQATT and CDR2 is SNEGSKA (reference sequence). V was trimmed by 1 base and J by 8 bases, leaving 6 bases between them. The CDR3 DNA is TGCAGTGCTAGAGGGCTCTATGAGCAGTTCTTC. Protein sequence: CSARGLYEQFF.

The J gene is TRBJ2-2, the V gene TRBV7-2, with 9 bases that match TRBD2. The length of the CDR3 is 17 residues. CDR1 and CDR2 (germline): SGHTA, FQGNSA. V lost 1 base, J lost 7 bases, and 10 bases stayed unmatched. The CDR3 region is CASSLGLAGKGGGELFF. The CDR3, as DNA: TGTGCCAGCAGCTTAGGGCTAGCGGGAAAGGGCGGCGGGGAGCTGTTTTTT.

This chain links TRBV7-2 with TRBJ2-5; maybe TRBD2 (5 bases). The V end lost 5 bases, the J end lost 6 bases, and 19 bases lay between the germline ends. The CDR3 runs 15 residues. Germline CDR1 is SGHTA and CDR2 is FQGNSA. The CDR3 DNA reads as TGTGCCAGCAGCCAAGAGTCGGGGTCGGGAAAGACCCAGTACTTC. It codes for CASSQESGSGKTQYF. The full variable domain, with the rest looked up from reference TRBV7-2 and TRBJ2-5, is GAGVSQSPSNKVTEKGKDVELRCDPISGHTALYWYRQSLGQGLEFLIYFQGNSAPDKSGLPSDRFSAERTGGSVSTLTIQRTQQEDSAVYLCASSQESGSGKTQYFGPGTRLLVL.

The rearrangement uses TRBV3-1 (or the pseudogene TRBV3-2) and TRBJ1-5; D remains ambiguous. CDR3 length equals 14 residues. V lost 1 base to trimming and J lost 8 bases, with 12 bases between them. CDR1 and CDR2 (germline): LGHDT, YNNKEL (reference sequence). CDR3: CASSQGMGTEPQHF. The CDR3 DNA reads TGTGCCAGCAGCCAAGGTATGGGCACTGAGCCCCAGCATTTT.

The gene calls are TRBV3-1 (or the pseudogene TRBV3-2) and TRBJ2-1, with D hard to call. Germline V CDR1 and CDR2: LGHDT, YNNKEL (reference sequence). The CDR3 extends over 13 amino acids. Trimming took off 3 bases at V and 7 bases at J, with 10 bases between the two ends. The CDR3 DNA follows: TGTGCCAGCAGCCAGGCCTCGAAGAATGAGCAGTTCTTC. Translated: CASSQASKNEQFF.

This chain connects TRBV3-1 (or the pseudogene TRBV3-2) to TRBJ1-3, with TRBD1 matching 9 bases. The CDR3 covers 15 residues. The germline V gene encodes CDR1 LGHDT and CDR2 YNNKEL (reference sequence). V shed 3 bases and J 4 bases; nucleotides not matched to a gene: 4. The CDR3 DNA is TGTGCCAGCAGCCAGACCGGGACAGGGGGAAACACCATATATTTT. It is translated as CASSQTGTGGNTIYF.

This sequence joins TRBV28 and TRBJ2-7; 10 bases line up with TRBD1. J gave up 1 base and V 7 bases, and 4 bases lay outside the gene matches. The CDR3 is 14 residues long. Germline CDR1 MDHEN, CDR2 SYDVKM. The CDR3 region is CASKVGQGSYEQYF. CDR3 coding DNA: TGTGCCAGCAAAGTGGGACAGGGGTCCTACGAGCAGTACTTC.

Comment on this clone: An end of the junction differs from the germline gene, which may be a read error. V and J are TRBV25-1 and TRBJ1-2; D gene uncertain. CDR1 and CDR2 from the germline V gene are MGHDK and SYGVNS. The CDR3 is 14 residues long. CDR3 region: CASSGLTVNYGYTF. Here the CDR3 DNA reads TGTGCCAGCAGTGGCCTGACGGTGAACTACGGCTACACCTTC.

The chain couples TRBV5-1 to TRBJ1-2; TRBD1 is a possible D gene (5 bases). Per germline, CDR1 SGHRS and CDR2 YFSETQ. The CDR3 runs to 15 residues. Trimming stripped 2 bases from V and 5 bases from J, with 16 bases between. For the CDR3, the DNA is TGCGCCAGCAGCTTTGCGGGACCGTCCCTTTATGGCTACACCTTC. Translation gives CASSFAGPSLYGYTF. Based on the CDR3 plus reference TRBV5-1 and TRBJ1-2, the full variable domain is KAGVTQTPRYLIKTRGQQVTLSCSPISGHRSVSWYQQTPGQGLQFLFEYFSETQRNKGNFPGRFSGRQFSNSRSEMNVSTLELGDSALYLCASSFAGPSLYGYTFGSGTRLTVV.

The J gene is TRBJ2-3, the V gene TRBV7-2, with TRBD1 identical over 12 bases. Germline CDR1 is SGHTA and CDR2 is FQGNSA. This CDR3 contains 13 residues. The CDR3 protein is CANRDRGQDTQYF. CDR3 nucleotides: TGTGCTAACCGGGACAGGGGGCAAGATACGCAGTATTTT.